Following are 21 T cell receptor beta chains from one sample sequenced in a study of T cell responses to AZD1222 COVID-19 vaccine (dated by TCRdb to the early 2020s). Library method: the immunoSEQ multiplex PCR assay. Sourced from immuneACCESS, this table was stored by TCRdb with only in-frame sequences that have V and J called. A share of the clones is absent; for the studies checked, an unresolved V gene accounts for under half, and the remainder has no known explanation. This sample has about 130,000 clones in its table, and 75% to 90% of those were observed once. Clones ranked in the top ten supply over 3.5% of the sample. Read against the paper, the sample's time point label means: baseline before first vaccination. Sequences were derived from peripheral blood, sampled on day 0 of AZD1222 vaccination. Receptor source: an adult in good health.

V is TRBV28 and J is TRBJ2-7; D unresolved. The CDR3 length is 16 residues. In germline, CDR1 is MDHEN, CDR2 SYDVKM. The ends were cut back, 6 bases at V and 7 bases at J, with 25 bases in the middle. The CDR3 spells CASRDTLRGRLGEQYF. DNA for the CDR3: TGTGCCAGCAGGGATACTTTGAGAGGCCGGTTGGGAGAGCAGTACTTC.

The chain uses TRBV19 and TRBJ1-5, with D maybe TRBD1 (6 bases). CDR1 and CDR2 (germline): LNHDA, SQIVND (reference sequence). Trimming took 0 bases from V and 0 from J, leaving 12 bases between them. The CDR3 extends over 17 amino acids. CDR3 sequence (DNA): TGTGCCAGTAGTATAGAAAGGACAGCTTATAGCAATCAGCCCCAGCATTTT. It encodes CASSIERTAYSNQPQHF.

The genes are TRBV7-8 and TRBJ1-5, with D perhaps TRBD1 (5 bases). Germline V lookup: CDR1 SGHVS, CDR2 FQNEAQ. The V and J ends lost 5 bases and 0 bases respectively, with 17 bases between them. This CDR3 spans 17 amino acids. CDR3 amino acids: CASSPRRGGNSNQPQHF. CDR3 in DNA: TGTGCCAGCAGCCCACGGAGGGGAGGGAATAGCAATCAGCCCCAGCATTTT.

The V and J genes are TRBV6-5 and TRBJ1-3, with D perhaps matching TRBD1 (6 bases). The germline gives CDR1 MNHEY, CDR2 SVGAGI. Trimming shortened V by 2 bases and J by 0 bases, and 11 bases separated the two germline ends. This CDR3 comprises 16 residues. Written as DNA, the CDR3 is TGTGCCAGCAGTTACCGGACAGCTAGCTCTGGAAACACCATATATTTT. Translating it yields CASSYRTASSGNTIYF.

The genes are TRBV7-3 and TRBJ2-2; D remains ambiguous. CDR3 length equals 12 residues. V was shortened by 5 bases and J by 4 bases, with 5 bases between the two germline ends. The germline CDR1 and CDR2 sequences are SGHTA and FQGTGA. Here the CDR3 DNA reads TGTGCCAGCAGCCCCAGCACCGGGGAGCTGTTTTTT. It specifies CASSPSTGELFF.

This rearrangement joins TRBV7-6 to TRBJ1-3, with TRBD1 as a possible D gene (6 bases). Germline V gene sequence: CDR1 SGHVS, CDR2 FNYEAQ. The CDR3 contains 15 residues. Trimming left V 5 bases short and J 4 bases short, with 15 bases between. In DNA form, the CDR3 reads TGTGCCAGCAGCCCTTCGGGGGCTGCGGGAAACACCATATATTTT. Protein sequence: CASSPSGAAGNTIYF.

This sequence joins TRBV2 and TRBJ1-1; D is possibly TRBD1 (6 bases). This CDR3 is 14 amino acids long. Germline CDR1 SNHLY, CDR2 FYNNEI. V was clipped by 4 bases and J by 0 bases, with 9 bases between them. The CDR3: CASSAQGLNTEAFF. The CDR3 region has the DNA TGTGCCAGCAGTGCGCAGGGGCTGAACACTGAAGCTTTCTTT.

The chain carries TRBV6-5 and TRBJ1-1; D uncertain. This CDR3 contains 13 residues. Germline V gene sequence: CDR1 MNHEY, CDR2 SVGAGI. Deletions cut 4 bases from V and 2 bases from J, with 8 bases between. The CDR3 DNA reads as TGTGCCAGCAGTTCCCACCACAACACTGAAGCTTTCTTT. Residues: CASSSHHNTEAFF.

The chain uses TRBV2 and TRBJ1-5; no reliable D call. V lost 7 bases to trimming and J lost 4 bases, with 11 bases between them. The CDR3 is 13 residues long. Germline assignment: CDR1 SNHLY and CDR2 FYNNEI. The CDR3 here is CASTRGVNQPQHF. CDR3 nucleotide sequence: TGTGCCAGCACCCGCGGGGTGAATCAGCCCCAGCATTTT.

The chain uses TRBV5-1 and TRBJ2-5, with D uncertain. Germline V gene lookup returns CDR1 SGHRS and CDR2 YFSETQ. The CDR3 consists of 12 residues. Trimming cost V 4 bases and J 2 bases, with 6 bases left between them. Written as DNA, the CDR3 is TGCGCCAGCAGCGTGTTTCAAGAGACCCAGTACTTC. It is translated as CASSVFQETQYF.

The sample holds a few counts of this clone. CDR3 coding DNA: TGTGCCAGCAGCCAGGGGACGAAAGGAGACGAGCAGTACTTC. Translated: CASSQGTKGDEQYF. The chain links TRBV3-1 (or the pseudogene TRBV3-2) to TRBJ2-7, with D perhaps assigned TRBD1 or TRBD2 (5 bases each). Trimming cost V 3 bases and J 5 bases, with 14 bases left between them. The CDR3 totals 14 residues. Per the germline V gene, CDR1 is LGHDT and CDR2 is YNNKEL (reference sequence).

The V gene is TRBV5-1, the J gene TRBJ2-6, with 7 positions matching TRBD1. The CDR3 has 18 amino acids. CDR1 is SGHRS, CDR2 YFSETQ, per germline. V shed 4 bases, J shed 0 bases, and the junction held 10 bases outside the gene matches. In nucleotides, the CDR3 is TGCGCCAGCAGCCCTCAGGGGACAGCGACCTCTGGGGCCAACGTCCTGACTTTC. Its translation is CASSPQGTATSGANVLTF. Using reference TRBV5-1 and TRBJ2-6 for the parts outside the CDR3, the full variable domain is KAGVTQTPRYLIKTRGQQVTLSCSPISGHRSVSWYQQTPGQGLQFLFEYFSETQRNKGNFPGRFSGRQFSNSRSEMNVSTLELGDSALYLCASSPQGTATSGANVLTFGAGSRLTVL.

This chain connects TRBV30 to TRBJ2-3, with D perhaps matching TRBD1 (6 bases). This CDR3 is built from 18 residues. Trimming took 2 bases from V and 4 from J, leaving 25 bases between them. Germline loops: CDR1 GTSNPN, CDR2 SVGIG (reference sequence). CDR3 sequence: CAWSLTPTSQGWADTQYF. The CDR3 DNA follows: TGTGCCTGGAGTCTTACCCCCACATCACAGGGATGGGCAGATACGCAGTATTTT.

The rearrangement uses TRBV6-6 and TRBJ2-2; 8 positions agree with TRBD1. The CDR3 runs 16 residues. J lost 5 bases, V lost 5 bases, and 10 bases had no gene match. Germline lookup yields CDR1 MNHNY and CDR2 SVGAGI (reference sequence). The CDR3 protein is CASSRAGQGRTGELFF. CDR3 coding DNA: TGTGCCAGCAGTCGAGCTGGACAGGGACGGACCGGGGAGCTGTTTTTT.

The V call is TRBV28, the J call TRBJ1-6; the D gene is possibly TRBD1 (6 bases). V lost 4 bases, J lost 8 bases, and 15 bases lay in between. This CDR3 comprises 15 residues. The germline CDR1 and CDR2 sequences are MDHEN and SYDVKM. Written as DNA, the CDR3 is TGTGCCAGCAGTTCCGGGACACCGGGGCATTCACCCCTCCACTTT. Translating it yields CASSSGTPGHSPLHF.

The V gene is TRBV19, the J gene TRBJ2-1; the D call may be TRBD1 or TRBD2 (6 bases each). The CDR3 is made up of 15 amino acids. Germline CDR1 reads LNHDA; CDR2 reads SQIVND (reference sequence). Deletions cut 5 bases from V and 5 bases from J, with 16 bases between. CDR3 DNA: TGTGCCAGTAGTCTGAGGGGGGTCGGGAACAATGAGCAGTTCTTC. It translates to CASSLRGVGNNEQFF.

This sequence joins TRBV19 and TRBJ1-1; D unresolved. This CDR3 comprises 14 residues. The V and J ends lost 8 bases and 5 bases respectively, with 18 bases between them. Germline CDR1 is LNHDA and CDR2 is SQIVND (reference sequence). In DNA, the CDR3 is TGTGCCAGTGTACTGGGCCCCGGGGAAACTGAAGCTTTCTTT. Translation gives CASVLGPGETEAFF.

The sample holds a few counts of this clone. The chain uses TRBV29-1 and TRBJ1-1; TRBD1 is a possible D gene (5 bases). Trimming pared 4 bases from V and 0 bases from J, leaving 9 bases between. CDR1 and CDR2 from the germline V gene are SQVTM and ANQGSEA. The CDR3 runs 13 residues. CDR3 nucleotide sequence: TGCAGCGTTGTGAGACAGATGAACACTGAAGCTTTCTTT. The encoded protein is CSVVRQMNTEAFF.

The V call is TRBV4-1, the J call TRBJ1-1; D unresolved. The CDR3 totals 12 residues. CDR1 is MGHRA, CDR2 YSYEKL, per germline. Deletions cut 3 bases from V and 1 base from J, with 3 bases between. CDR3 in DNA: TGCGCCAGCAGCCACAGGAACACTGAAGCTTTCTTT. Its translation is CASSHRNTEAFF.

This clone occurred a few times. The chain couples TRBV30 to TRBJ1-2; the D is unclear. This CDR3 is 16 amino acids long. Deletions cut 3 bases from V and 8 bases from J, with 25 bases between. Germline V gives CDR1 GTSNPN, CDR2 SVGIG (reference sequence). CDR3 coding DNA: TGTGCCTGGAGGACCCCCTGGACGGGCCCGGAAAGAGGCTACACCTTC. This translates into CAWRTPWTGPERGYTF. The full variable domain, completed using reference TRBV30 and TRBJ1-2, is SQTIHQWPATLVQPVGSPLSLECTVEGTSNPNLYWYRQAAGRGLQLLFYSVGIGQISSEVPQNLSASRPQDRQFILSSKKLLLSDSGFYLCAWRTPWTGPERGYTFGSGTRLTVV.

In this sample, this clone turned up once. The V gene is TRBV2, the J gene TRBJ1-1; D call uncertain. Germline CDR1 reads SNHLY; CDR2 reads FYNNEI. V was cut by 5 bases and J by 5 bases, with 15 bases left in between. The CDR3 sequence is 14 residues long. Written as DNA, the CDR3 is TGTGCCAGCAGTTCATTTAAGAGAGGGACTGAAGCTTTCTTT. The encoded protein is CASSSFKRGTEAFF.